This TCR beta chain is from a study of cytomegalovirus exposure and HLA in healthy donors (dated by TCRdb to about 2017). General notes on the study: According to a later analysis, one platform produced both the 100 to 150 validation repertoires and the approximately 670 repertoires of the first cohort. The aim of the study was to test whether cataloging public T cell receptors could identify signatures of past pathogen exposure. In addition to the first cohort of hundreds of subjects, a separate validation cohort of 130 or so different subjects was used. To predict cytomegalovirus infection status, the study brought together high-throughput TCR immunosequencing, statistical association of individual TCRs with disease status, and machine learning.

Unmatched junction bases come to 8, with V trimmed by 2 bases and J by 8 bases. From cysteine to phenylalanine, the CDR3 is 17 amino acids long. Of all the DNA, just the CDR3 is kept, 51 bases in frame from base 1. For CDR1 and CDR2, the germline V gene lists MNHNS and SASEGT. Library prep was done by the immunoSEQ multiplex PCR assay. In the authors' own workflow: A statistical classification framework was built to diagnose cytomegalovirus status from the catalog of TCR beta chain sequences. In TCRdb, the immuneACCESS table is reduced to in-frame sequences with V and J assigned. These tables do not hold every clone; where another copy was compared, an unresolved V gene accounts for under half, and the others remain unexplained. That table supplies the V and J calls and clone size; D and trimming were determined from the DNA. The sample table holds about 130,000 clones, of which approximately 89% were seen once. Of the sample, around 1.1% falls within the top ten clones.

Study-wide conclusions, independent of this receptor: In a later analysis, TCRs clustered in the first cohort were found to also tend to co-occur in the roughly 120 validation repertoires, with 94% of cluster scores above 0. In vitro tests confirmed that a few of the cytomegalovirus-associated TCR beta chains recognize cytomegalovirus antigens. Most TCR sequences were observed very rarely across donors, whereas some public TCRs were present in many individuals. All 120 or so repertoires were used to score co-occurrence in the validation cohort in a later analysis, because that analysis had no HLA typing for the cohort. The classifier was reported to diagnose cytomegalovirus status with high specificity and sensitivity in both the original and validation cohorts. The authors suggested that the approach could potentially be generalized to other disease states and immunological phenotypes. The study listed over 150 TCR beta chains as associated with cytomegalovirus.

Regarding this clone: Its antigen has not been determined. No base quality values were provided; no much bigger clone lies one nucleotide off.

Donors formed part of the validation cohort, which comprised over a hundred subjects and was distinct from the first cohort of under 850 subjects. Recombination connected TRBV6-1 to TRBJ2-1; 14 middle bases align to TRBD2. Sequencing was carried out using PBMCs. The receptor was isolated from a woman under 30 in good health and CMV-seronegative. The DNA sequence is TGTGCCAGCAGTGAACGACTAGCGGGAGGGCTCATCCATGAGCAGTTCTTC. Its translation reads: CASSERLAGGLIHEQFF.